The entry that follows covers one T cell receptor (beta chain) sequence. This clone was detected only once. Its antigen is currently not known. Base qualities were left out, and no much larger clone turns up one base away. This entry is derived from a study of technical replicates of blood from several donors (dated by TCRdb to about 2017). Library method: the immunoSEQ multiplex PCR assay. As stored in TCRdb, this immuneACCESS dataset retains in-frame rearrangements with V and J assigned. A fraction of the clones does not appear; measured against another copy, unresolved V genes explain less than half of the discrepancy, and the remainder lacks a known reason. The sample has about 75,000 clones on record, nearly 98% of them singletons. Of the sample, around 0.28% is held by the ten largest clones. There are 15 amino acids in the CDR3, from cysteine to phenylalanine inclusive. This entry keeps only the CDR3 DNA: 45 bases, framed from base 1. Trimming leaves V shorter by 8 bases and J shorter by 1 base, with the junction holding 10 bases beyond the gene matches. Per the germline V gene, MDHEN is the CDR1 and SYDVKM is the CDR2.

The chain was built from TRBV28 and TRBJ1-1; 7 nucleotides in the junction match TRBD1. Sequenced input: T cells isolated from PBMCs. This receptor was taken from a human donor in good health. Read as DNA, the sequence is TGTGCCAGCCAGGGTTGGACAGGTTGGAACACTGAAGCTTTCTTT. It specifies CASQGWTGWNTEAFF. The reference TRBV28 and TRBJ1-1 proteins fill in what lies around the CDR3, so the full variable domain reads DVKVTQSSRYLVKRTGEKVFLECVQDMDHENMFWYRQDPGLGLRLIYFSYDVKMKEKGDIPEGYSVSREKKERFSLILESASTNQTSMYLCASQGWTGWNTEAFFGQGTRLTVV.